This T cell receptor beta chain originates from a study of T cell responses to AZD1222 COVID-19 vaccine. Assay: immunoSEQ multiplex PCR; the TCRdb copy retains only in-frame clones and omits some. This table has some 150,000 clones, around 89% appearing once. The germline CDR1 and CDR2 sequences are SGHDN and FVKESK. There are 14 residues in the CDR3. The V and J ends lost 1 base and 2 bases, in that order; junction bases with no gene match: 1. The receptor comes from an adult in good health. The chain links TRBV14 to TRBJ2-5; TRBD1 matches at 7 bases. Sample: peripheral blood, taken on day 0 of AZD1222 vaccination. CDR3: CASSQARGQETQYF. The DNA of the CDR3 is TGTGCCAGCAGCCAAGCCAGGGGGCAAGAGACCCAGTACTTC.